This T cell receptor (beta chain) was documented in a study of blood T cell repertoires in COVID-19 (dated by TCRdb to the early 2020s). In terms of the full investigation: The collaborator samples originated in the United States, Italy and Spain and spanned the acute and convalescent phases of COVID-19. The material from the prospective study consisted of cDNA or gDNA derived from T cells, B-cell-depleted T cells, or PBMCs. The dataset comprised deeply sampled blood TCRbeta repertoires from subjects exposed to, actively infected with, or recovered from COVID-19. A freely available public database, intended as a resource for researchers studying the immune response to SARS-CoV-2, is where the repertoires were released. Samples came from the ongoing ImmuneRACE study (first 160 participants) plus 1,254 subjects from 6 global collaborators. The sample metadata nearly always contained a de-identified subject ID, COVID-19 status, age in years and sex. Where available, HLA class I and class II types were obtained from metadata supplied by the sample provider rather than from assay-based typing.

As encoded in the germline V gene, CDR1 is SQVTM while CDR2 is ANQGSEA. Counted from cysteine to phenylalanine, this CDR3 has 14 amino acids. Of all the DNA, just the CDR3 is kept, 42 bases in frame from base 1. The junction carries 12 bases between V and J, which are trimmed by 6 bases and 0 bases respectively. In the case of this clone: No antigen is known for it. One base away there is no much larger clone; base qualities are not given.

Collaborating institutions collected whole blood in K2EDTA tubes following their own protocols. For TCRbeta analysis, collaborators shipped samples in one of three forms: frozen whole blood, isolated PBMCs, or DNA extracted from either of those sample types. General study outcomes and caveats: The quantity of clinical and demographic metadata differed by source and by participant and was supplied without curation.

TCRbeta CDR3 regions were amplified from genomic DNA by means of the immunoSEQ Assay, a bias-controlled multiplex PCR. As for how the authors treated the data: The number of nucleated cells in each sample was estimated by amplification of reference gene primers within the assay. Sequence reads were collapsed and filtered to measure the absolute abundance of every unique TCRbeta CDR3 rearrangement. For each sample, productive Simpson clonality was calculated as the square root of Simpson's diversity index across productive rearrangements. TCRdb took over this immuneACCESS table, retaining in-frame rearrangements with V and J assigned. Such tables are incomplete; in checked studies, under half of the missing clones stem from an unresolved V gene, and the remainder is unexplained. From that table come the V and J calls and clone size; the DNA was used to work out D and trimming. Here the sample has about 260,000 clones; 65% to 90% occur a single time. The top ten clonotypes cover about 2.1% of the sample.

This TCR was recovered from a man aged 25 to 40 with active or convalescent COVID-19. The chain is encoded by TRBV29-1 joined to TRBJ2-1; possibly the D gene is TRBD1, per 6 matching bases. The material sequenced was peripheral blood. The CDR3 protein sequence reads: CSVRTASSYNEQFF. The nucleotides read TGCAGCGTGAGGACAGCGAGCTCCTACAATGAGCAGTTCTTC.